The rows below give T cell receptor beta chains drawn from one sample of a study of vaccination effects on CD4 cells after COVID-19. The antigens of these receptors remain unknown. Clones were read by immunoSEQ multiplex PCR, and TCRdb kept only the in-frame ones, dropping some. Among about 79,000 clones, around 70% were seen once, and the ten largest hold roughly 1.7%. The sample here was CD4+ T cells from PBMCs cultured with HCoV-229E spike peptides, taken before COVID-19 vaccination. Receptor source: a human donor who received a COVID-19 vaccine. Each CDR3 is given with its conserved first and last residue. The D gene is left open where the match is weak. Where a row states a size, it is once, few, many or the class of an expanded clone; other rows omit it.

abundance: NA; d_gene: NA; v_gene: TRBV18; j_gene: TRBJ1-4; CDR3aa: CASSRQGTNEKLFF; CDR3nt: TGTGCCAGCTCACGGCAGGGAACTAATGAAAAACTGTTTTTT
abundance: NA; d_gene: TRBD1; v_gene: TRBV15; j_gene: TRBJ1-2; CDR3aa: CATSRDPGTGGGGYTF; CDR3nt: TGTGCCACCAGCAGAGATCCCGGGACAGGGGGCGGTGGCTACACCTTC
abundance: NA; d_gene: NA; v_gene: TRBV6-5; j_gene: TRBJ1-2; CDR3aa: CASSRTANYGYTF; CDR3nt: TGTGCCAGCAGTCGGACTGCGAACTATGGCTACACCTTC
abundance: NA; d_gene: NA; v_gene: TRBV4-1; j_gene: TRBJ1-5; CDR3aa: CASSQDGQNNQPQHF; CDR3nt: TGCGCCAGCAGCCAAGACGGGCAGAACAATCAGCCCCAGCATTTT
abundance: once; d_gene: NA; v_gene: TRBV5-6; j_gene: TRBJ2-5; CDR3aa: CASSLIGDETQYF; CDR3nt: TGTGCCAGCAGCTTGATAGGGGACGAGACCCAGTACTTC
abundance: NA; d_gene: TRBD2; v_gene: TRBV5-6; j_gene: TRBJ2-2; CDR3aa: CASSHSGLAGRTGELFF; CDR3nt: TGTGCCAGCAGCCATAGCGGACTAGCGGGGCGAACCGGGGAGCTGTTTTTT
abundance: NA; d_gene: NA; v_gene: TRBV4-1; j_gene: TRBJ2-6; CDR3aa: CASSQRSDRGGANVLTF; CDR3nt: TGCGCCAGCAGCCAAAGATCAGACCGCGGCGGGGCCAACGTCCTGACTTTC
abundance: NA; d_gene: NA; v_gene: TRBV7-2; j_gene: TRBJ2-1; CDR3aa: CAQSTADGNEQFF; CDR3nt: TGTGCCCAGAGCACTGCAGATGGGAATGAGCAGTTCTTC
abundance: NA; d_gene: NA; v_gene: TRBV11-2; j_gene: TRBJ1-1; CDR3aa: CASSLMGASTEAFF; CDR3nt: TGTGCCAGCAGCTTAATGGGGGCTAGCACTGAAGCTTTCTTT
abundance: once; d_gene: NA; v_gene: TRBV11-2; j_gene: TRBJ2-1; CDR3aa: CASSSVYNEQFF; CDR3nt: TGTGCCAGCAGCTCCGTGTACAATGAGCAGTTCTTC
abundance: once; d_gene: TRBD1; v_gene: TRBV5-1; j_gene: TRBJ2-5; CDR3aa: CASSTDRLKTQYF; CDR3nt: TGCGCCAGCAGCACGGACAGGTTGAAGACCCAGTACTTC
abundance: few; d_gene: NA; v_gene: TRBV5-4; j_gene: TRBJ1-1; CDR3aa: CASSLWGRNTEAFF; CDR3nt: TGTGCCAGCAGCTTGTGGGGACGGAACACTGAAGCTTTCTTT
abundance: NA; d_gene: NA; v_gene: TRBV5-5; j_gene: TRBJ1-1; CDR3aa: CASSLATSGSREAFF; CDR3nt: TGTGCCAGCAGCTTGGCCACGTCAGGCTCCCGTGAAGCTTTCTTT
abundance: once; d_gene: NA; v_gene: TRBV14; j_gene: TRBJ2-6; CDR3aa: CASSPQGRGANVLTF; CDR3nt: TGTGCCAGCAGCCCTCAGGGGCGAGGGGCCAACGTCCTGACTTTC
abundance: NA; d_gene: NA; v_gene: TRBV2; j_gene: TRBJ2-5; CDR3aa: CASSSTTVQETQYF; CDR3nt: TGTGCCAGCAGTTCAACGACGGTGCAAGAGACCCAGTACTTC
abundance: NA; d_gene: NA; v_gene: TRBV7-8; j_gene: TRBJ1-5; CDR3aa: CASSLLTGSNQPQHF; CDR3nt: TGTGCCAGCAGCCTTCTTACAGGGTCCAATCAGCCCCAGCATTTT
abundance: NA; d_gene: NA; v_gene: TRBV11-2; j_gene: TRBJ2-4; CDR3aa: CASSYRFPDLAKNIQYF; CDR3nt: TGTGCCAGCAGCTACAGGTTCCCCGACTTAGCCAAAAACATTCAGTACTTC
abundance: NA; d_gene: TRBD1; v_gene: TRBV6-6; j_gene: TRBJ1-2; CDR3aa: CASRPGQGTYGYTF; CDR3nt: TGTGCCAGCAGACCGGGACAGGGAACCTATGGCTACACCTTC
abundance: once; d_gene: NA; v_gene: TRBV7-2; j_gene: TRBJ1-2; CDR3aa: CASSRDRNYGYTF; CDR3nt: TGTGCCAGCAGCCGCGACAGGAACTATGGCTACACCTTC
abundance: NA; d_gene: TRBD1; v_gene: TRBV19; j_gene: TRBJ2-1; CDR3aa: CASRPGTGDYNEQFF; CDR3nt: TGTGCCAGTAGGCCCGGGACAGGGGACTACAATGAGCAGTTCTTC
abundance: NA; d_gene: TRBD1; v_gene: TRBV24-1; j_gene: TRBJ2-2; CDR3aa: CATSQGAPNTGELFF; CDR3nt: TGTGCCACAAGTCAGGGGGCGCCTAACACCGGGGAGCTGTTTTTT
abundance: few; d_gene: NA; v_gene: TRBV20-1; j_gene: TRBJ1-1; CDR3aa: CSARNQNEAFF; CDR3nt: TGCAGTGCCCGGAATCAGAATGAAGCTTTCTTT
abundance: NA; d_gene: NA; v_gene: TRBV30; j_gene: TRBJ1-2; CDR3aa: CAWRRSQGLGGYTF; CDR3nt: TGTGCCTGGAGGCGATCACAGGGATTGGGCGGCTACACCTTC
abundance: NA; d_gene: TRBD2; v_gene: TRBV19; j_gene: TRBJ2-1; CDR3aa: CASSTLRGEGYEQFF; CDR3nt: TGTGCCAGTAGTACGCTGCGGGGGGAGGGCTATGAGCAGTTCTTC
abundance: NA; d_gene: NA; v_gene: TRBV29-1; j_gene: TRBJ1-4; CDR3aa: CSVRLWGSANEKLFF; CDR3nt: TGCAGCGTTAGGTTGTGGGGATCGGCTAATGAAAAACTGTTTTTT
abundance: NA; d_gene: NA; v_gene: TRBV7-9; j_gene: TRBJ1-2; CDR3aa: CASSSGPHGYTF; CDR3nt: TGTGCCAGCAGCTCCGGTCCGCATGGCTACACCTTC
abundance: NA; d_gene: NA; v_gene: TRBV30; j_gene: TRBJ1-1; CDR3aa: CAWSVRGLNTEAFF; CDR3nt: TGTGCCTGGAGTGTACGGGGGCTGAACACTGAAGCTTTCTTT
abundance: NA; d_gene: TRBD2; v_gene: TRBV7-3; j_gene: TRBJ2-3; CDR3aa: CASSSQAGGPDTQYF; CDR3nt: TGTGCCAGCAGCTCCCAAGCGGGGGGGCCGGATACGCAGTATTTT
abundance: NA; d_gene: NA; v_gene: TRBV19; j_gene: TRBJ1-1; CDR3aa: CASTRDTTNTEAFF; CDR3nt: TGTGCCAGTACTAGGGACACCACGAACACTGAAGCTTTCTTT
abundance: NA; d_gene: NA; v_gene: TRBV5-1; j_gene: TRBJ1-4; CDR3aa: CASSGVGEYYEKLFF; CDR3nt: TGCGCCAGCAGTGGAGTGGGGGAATATTATGAAAAACTGTTTTTT
abundance: NA; d_gene: TRBD1; v_gene: TRBV30; j_gene: TRBJ1-4; CDR3aa: CAWRADRVGEKLFF; CDR3nt: TGTGCCTGGAGGGCAGACAGGGTTGGTGAAAAACTGTTTTTT
abundance: NA; d_gene: NA; v_gene: TRBV19; j_gene: TRBJ1-6; CDR3aa: CASSSRDGYNSPLHF; CDR3nt: TGTGCCAGTAGTAGCCGGGACGGTTATAATTCACCCCTCCACTTT
abundance: NA; d_gene: TRBD2; v_gene: TRBV5-1; j_gene: TRBJ2-3; CDR3aa: CASSPRTSGGGTDTQYF; CDR3nt: TGCGCCAGCAGCCCCCGGACTAGCGGGGGGGGCACAGATACGCAGTATTTT
abundance: NA; d_gene: NA; v_gene: TRBV14; j_gene: TRBJ2-5; CDR3aa: CASSSGLHGPQYF; CDR3nt: TGTGCCAGCAGCTCCGGGCTACACGGGCCCCAGTACTTC
abundance: NA; d_gene: NA; v_gene: TRBV27; j_gene: TRBJ2-3; CDR3aa: CASSLSRGRQDTQYF; CDR3nt: TGTGCCAGCAGTTTATCGCGGGGACGGCAGGATACGCAGTATTTT
abundance: NA; d_gene: TRBD1; v_gene: TRBV5-5; j_gene: TRBJ1-5; CDR3aa: CASSTVGDRGRGQPQHF; CDR3nt: TGTGCCAGCAGCACAGTAGGGGACAGGGGGCGCGGGCAGCCCCAGCATTTT
abundance: few; d_gene: NA; v_gene: TRBV12-3/TRBV12-4; j_gene: TRBJ1-6; CDR3aa: CASSLLAESPLHF; CDR3nt: TGTGCCAGCAGTTTGCTGGCTGAGTCACCCCTCCACTTT
abundance: once; d_gene: NA; v_gene: TRBV6-5; j_gene: TRBJ2-5; CDR3aa: CASSPSRRRETQYF; CDR3nt: TGTGCCAGTAGCCCGTCGAGACGCAGAGAGACCCAGTACTTC
abundance: NA; d_gene: NA; v_gene: TRBV6-1; j_gene: TRBJ1-2; CDR3aa: CASSERWWGHQKEGYTF; CDR3nt: TGTGCCAGCAGTGAAAGGTGGTGGGGACACCAAAAGGAGGGCTACACCTTC
abundance: NA; d_gene: TRBD2; v_gene: TRBV24-1; j_gene: TRBJ2-1; CDR3aa: CATSDPGGPGHNEQFF; CDR3nt: TGTGCCACCAGTGATCCGGGGGGTCCCGGTCATAATGAGCAGTTCTTC
abundance: few; d_gene: TRBD2; v_gene: TRBV5-1; j_gene: TRBJ2-5; CDR3aa: CASSRAGGTYQETQYF; CDR3nt: TGCGCCAGCAGCAGAGCGGGGGGGACGTACCAAGAGACCCAGTACTTC
abundance: NA; d_gene: NA; v_gene: TRBV6-1; j_gene: TRBJ1-2; CDR3aa: CASSEGRFYGYTF; CDR3nt: TGTGCCAGCAGTGAAGGCAGATTCTATGGCTACACCTTC
abundance: NA; d_gene: NA; v_gene: TRBV24-1; j_gene: TRBJ1-5; CDR3aa: CATSGGTQPQHF; CDR3nt: TGTGCCACCAGTGGGGGGACTCAGCCCCAGCATTTT
abundance: NA; d_gene: NA; v_gene: TRBV5-1; j_gene: TRBJ2-5; CDR3aa: CASSLGQKETQYF; CDR3nt: TGCGCCAGCAGCTTGGGACAGAAAGAGACCCAGTACTTC
abundance: few; d_gene: TRBD1; v_gene: TRBV18; j_gene: TRBJ2-2; CDR3aa: CASSPFRDRGTGELFF; CDR3nt: TGTGCCAGCTCACCATTCCGGGACAGGGGCACCGGGGAGCTGTTTTTT
abundance: few; d_gene: NA; v_gene: TRBV9; j_gene: TRBJ1-3; CDR3aa: CASSARLSSGNTIYF; CDR3nt: TGTGCCAGCAGCGCCCGACTAAGCTCTGGAAACACCATATATTTT
abundance: NA; d_gene: NA; v_gene: TRBV6-1; j_gene: TRBJ2-3; CDR3aa: CASSEAVASTDTQYF; CDR3nt: TGTGCCAGCAGTGAAGCAGTAGCTAGCACAGATACGCAGTATTTT
abundance: NA; d_gene: NA; v_gene: TRBV4-1; j_gene: TRBJ1-1; CDR3aa: CASSILQETQNEAFF; CDR3nt: TGCGCCAGCAGCATCCTCCAGGAGACTCAGAATGAAGCTTTCTTT
abundance: NA; d_gene: NA; v_gene: TRBV7-3; j_gene: TRBJ2-6; CDR3aa: CASSFQGSGANVLTF; CDR3nt: TGTGCCAGCAGCTTCCAGGGGTCTGGGGCCAACGTCCTGACTTTC
abundance: once; d_gene: NA; v_gene: TRBV3-1/TRBV3-2; j_gene: TRBJ1-1; CDR3aa: CASSQQGGRTEAFF; CDR3nt: TGTGCCAGCAGCCAACAGGGAGGTCGCACTGAAGCTTTCTTT
abundance: NA; d_gene: TRBD1; v_gene: TRBV5-1; j_gene: TRBJ1-6; CDR3aa: CASSLVQGVDSALHF; CDR3nt: TGCGCCAGCAGCTTGGTCCAGGGGGTGGATTCGGCCCTCCACTTT
abundance: few; d_gene: NA; v_gene: TRBV5-1; j_gene: TRBJ1-2; CDR3aa: CASRDTGYGYTF; CDR3nt: TGCGCCAGCAGGGACACTGGCTATGGCTACACCTTC
abundance: NA; d_gene: TRBD1; v_gene: TRBV24-1; j_gene: TRBJ2-5; CDR3aa: CATSDWDRGLQETQYF; CDR3nt: TGTGCCACCAGTGACTGGGACAGGGGGCTGCAAGAGACCCAGTACTTC
abundance: NA; d_gene: NA; v_gene: TRBV7-2; j_gene: TRBJ1-4; CDR3aa: CASSLRQGSEKLFF; CDR3nt: TGTGCCAGCAGCTTACGCCAGGGAAGCGAAAAACTGTTTTTT
abundance: NA; d_gene: TRBD1; v_gene: TRBV5-5; j_gene: TRBJ1-5; CDR3aa: CASSRLGTADQPQHF; CDR3nt: TGTGCCAGCAGCAGACTAGGGACAGCCGATCAGCCCCAGCATTTT
abundance: NA; d_gene: NA; v_gene: TRBV30; j_gene: TRBJ1-1; CDR3aa: CAWSFAPADTEAFF; CDR3nt: TGTGCCTGGTCATTTGCCCCAGCCGACACTGAAGCTTTCTTT